The sequence of this T cell receptor (beta chain) was determined in a study of T-cell memory formation after mild COVID-19. Study results and limitations: CD4+ clones that contracted lay mainly in CM and EM; CD8+ ones lay in EMRA.

TCRdb re-called the 5' RACE reads with MiXCR, one entry per CDR3 protein. The table lists 80,000 to 130,000 distinct CDR3 sequences, approximately 10% of them singletons. Regarding this clonotype: The antigen remains unidentified.

Per germline, CDR1 LNHNV and CDR2 YYDKDF (reference sequence). V lost 2 bases to trimming and J lost 2 bases, with 9 bases between them. The CDR3 is 15 amino acids. The sequenced sample was PBMCs or a T cell subset sorted from them (not recorded which). This receptor was taken from a man aged 18 to 29 who had mild COVID-19 (a few samples of this study predate the infection). Cell type and time point are not known. V and J are TRBV15 and TRBJ2-2; the D gene is possibly TRBD2 (5 bases). The CDR3 sequence is CATSRRTGNTGELFF. CDR3 bases: TGTGCCACCAGCAGAAGAACGGGAAACACCGGGGAGCTGTTTTTT.